The subject of this entry is one T cell receptor (beta chain). Per the study methods: The authors estimated nucleated cell counts from reference gene primer amplification. The repertoire was sequenced with immunoSEQ multiplex PCR; TCRdb's copy has only in-frame clones and lacks some. Clone size and the V and J calls come from that table; the DNA yielded D and trimming. The table lists under 200,000 clones, around 90% of them singletons. CDR1 SNHLY and CDR2 FYNNEI come from the germline V gene. The CDR3 spans 15 residues. Unmatched junction bases numbered 6, after V lost 5 bases and J lost 4 bases. The sample originates from a study of blood T cell repertoires in COVID-19. Looking at the study overall: COVID-19 samples from acute and convalescent phases originated in the United States, Italy and Spain. Nucleic acid was either cDNA or gDNA, and it came from T cells, B-cell-depleted T cells, or PBMCs.

The receptor's source is a man in his fifties with acute or convalescent COVID-19. The specimen sequenced was peripheral blood. This sequence joins TRBV2 and TRBJ2-3; 10 nucleotides align to TRBD2. As DNA, the CDR3 is TGTGCCAGCAGTCTAGCGGGGGTCAGGGCAGATACGCAGTATTTT. Its translation is CASSLAGVRADTQYF.